The text below deals with one T cell receptor beta chain. These data belong to a study of blood T cells in healthy people across ages. The authors ran a second PCR of about 7 to 11 cycles using a sample-barcoded 5' primer and a J-beta primer mix. From the 5' RACE reads, TCRdb called clonotypes with MiXCR, one entry per CDR3 protein. The repertoire includes hundreds of thousands of distinct CDR3 sequences, roughly half of them detected once, and approximately 13% sits in the top ten. Germline CDR1 reads SEHNR; CDR2 reads FQNEAQ (reference sequence). Trimming cost V 6 bases and J 8 bases; bases outside gene matches: 2. The CDR3 runs 11 residues.

V and J are TRBV7-9 and TRBJ1-2; TRBD1 aligns across 8 bases. The source of this sequence is a woman of 80 years or more in good health. The sample was blood. The CDR3 bases are TGTGCCAGCAGAGGACAGGGAGGCTACACCTTC. Its protein product is CASRGQGGYTF.